The rows below give T cell receptor beta chains drawn from one sample of a study of technical replicates of blood from a handful of donors. TCRdb's table, derived via immunoSEQ multiplex PCR, lists solely in-frame clones and lacks some. The sample gives about 83,000 clones, 90% to 95% of which show up once; approximately 0.25% is in the top ten. The material sequenced was T cells isolated from PBMCs. These receptors were taken from a human donor in good health. The conserved cysteine and the conserved F or W are not part of the CDR3 here. Size is stated for part of the rows, as once, few or many counts, or as a class when the clone is expanded.

V: TRBV7-9
J: TRBJ1-1
size: .
CDR3: ASSQGVGAMNTEAF

V: TRBV5-3
J: TRBJ2-1
size: .
CDR3: ARSCGSGTGAPTEQF

V: TRBV5-1
J: TRBJ1-1
size: .
CDR3: ASSLEQGYTEAF

V: TRBV6-1
J: TRBJ2-1
size: once
CDR3: ASRGPGQGGNEQF

V: TRBV5-4
J: TRBJ1-2
size: .
CDR3: ASSLDRTYGYT

V: TRBV5-4
J: TRBJ2-7
size: .
CDR3: ASSSGLAGHYEQY

V: TRBV9
J: TRBJ1-1
size: once
CDR3: ASSVWGVSTEAF

V: TRBV30
J: TRBJ1-6
size: .
CDR3: AWGRDRVSSYNSPLH

V: TRBV7-7
J: TRBJ2-1
size: .
CDR3: ASSSQGASYNEQF

V: TRBV5-4
J: TRBJ2-1
size: .
CDR3: ASSLAGGRYNEQF

V: TRBV5-6
J: TRBJ2-4
size: .
CDR3: ASSLGGTNIQY

V: TRBV27
J: TRBJ2-7
size: .
CDR3: ASSLGGYEQY

V: TRBV7-2
J: TRBJ1-3
size: .
CDR3: ASSLYRKFAGNTIY

V: TRBV10-1
J: TRBJ2-1
size: .
CDR3: ASSVSLAGPHGKGEQF

V: TRBV7-2
J: TRBJ2-1
size: .
CDR3: ASSFLAGGAGGQF

V: TRBV29-1
J: TRBJ1-2
size: .
CDR3: SVADRGQHGYT

V: TRBV6-1
J: TRBJ2-1
size: .
CDR3: ASPRDSGYNEQF

V: TRBV4-1
J: TRBJ2-7
size: few
CDR3: ASRVLAGVDEQY

V: TRBV6-1
J: TRBJ2-7
size: .
CDR3: ASKGRGKGEQY

V: TRBV10-1
J: TRBJ1-6
size: .
CDR3: ASRASINSPLH

V: TRBV28
J: TRBJ2-5
size: .
CDR3: ASSFPSGGAYQETQY

V: TRBV6-5
J: TRBJ1-2
size: few
CDR3: ASYTRANYGYT

V: TRBV5-1
J: TRBJ2-1
size: .
CDR3: ASRFPGQGAVGGREDYNEQF

V: TRBV9
J: TRBJ2-3
size: .
CDR3: ASSVGTGDTDTQY

V: TRBV5-8
J: TRBJ1-5
size: .
CDR3: ASSPEVVISNQPQH

V: TRBV19
J: TRBJ2-2
size: .
CDR3: ASSIAQTLAAVYGELF

V: TRBV10-3
J: TRBJ2-1
size: .
CDR3: AISETPAQGSEQF

V: TRBV5-1
J: TRBJ2-1
size: .
CDR3: ASSEGGSSYNEQF

V: TRBV5-4
J: TRBJ2-7
size: .
CDR3: ASSLLTGKREHEQY

V: TRBV9
J: TRBJ2-5
size: .
CDR3: ASSVVASGGLRQETQY

V: TRBV9
J: TRBJ1-2
size: once
CDR3: ASSARGSLYGYT

V: TRBV27
J: TRBJ1-1
size: .
CDR3: ASSFTLRGLRNTEAF

V: TRBV14
J: TRBJ2-5
size: .
CDR3: ASSQDVVSPRSFTLKETQY

V: TRBV19
J: TRBJ1-1
size: .
CDR3: ASSNNGGDEAF

V: TRBV6-5
J: TRBJ2-2
size: .
CDR3: AIRGLGELF

V: TRBV7-9
J: TRBJ2-1
size: .
CDR3: ASSQIFLAGEF

V: TRBV7-9
J: TRBJ1-4
size: .
CDR3: ASSSRDSGEKLF

V: TRBV5-1
J: TRBJ1-1
size: .
CDR3: ASSLGRQGLRLFGTEAF

V: TRBV25-1
J: TRBJ1-5
size: .
CDR3: ASARGFNQPQH

V: TRBV11-2
J: TRBJ2-7
size: .
CDR3: ASTPGGTAGGYEQY

V: TRBV5-1
J: TRBJ2-7
size: .
CDR3: ASAPGQSSYEQY

V: TRBV28
J: TRBJ1-5
size: .
CDR3: ASSLFTGMGDAQPQH

V: TRBV30
J: TRBJ1-5
size: .
CDR3: AWSVPGNPQH

V: TRBV28
J: TRBJ2-1
size: .
CDR3: ASSRGPGSYNEQF

V: TRBV5-1
J: TRBJ1-3
size: once
CDR3: ASTMGAGGDTIY

V: TRBV4-2
J: TRBJ1-1
size: .
CDR3: ASSQEAEAF

V: TRBV11-3
J: TRBJ2-7
size: .
CDR3: ASSPYTGTSGGSSYEQY

V: TRBV2
J: TRBJ1-1
size: .
CDR3: ASSEGQTYTEAF

V: TRBV10-1
J: TRBJ2-7
size: .
CDR3: ASSDPGTGLAEQY

V: TRBV7-5
J: TRBJ2-7
size: once
CDR3: VRSLGHPGGQIYEQY